This TCR beta chain originates from a study of cytomegalovirus exposure and HLA in healthy donors. Study-wide context: A subsequent analysis stated that the approximately 110 validation repertoires were run on the same platform as the roughly 670 first-cohort repertoires.

The CDR3 contains 14 residues. V gave up 6 bases and J gave up 5 bases, with 16 bases separating them. Germline assignment: CDR1 MNHEY and CDR2 SMNVEV (reference sequence). This clone appeared once. The 120-subject validation cohort, separate from the approximately 630-subject first cohort, included the donors. Method: immunoSEQ multiplex PCR; TCRdb's copy keeps in-frame clones and lacks some. The data show tens of thousands of clones, about 90% seen once. The sequence derives from a woman under 30 in good health and CMV-seropositive. The sample comprised PBMCs. The gene calls are TRBV27 and TRBJ2-5; the D gene is possibly TRBD2 (5 bases). The CDR3, as DNA: TGTGCCAGCAGCCTCGAGGTGCGGGCTGAGACCCAGTACTTC. This encodes CASSLEVRAETQYF.